One sample yielded the 2 T cell receptor beta chains listed below, sequenced in a study of neurological immune-mediated disorders. TCRdb independently ran MiXCR on the 5' RACE reads; one entry per CDR3 protein. The sample includes tens of thousands of distinct CDR3 sequences, 3% to 3.5% seen only once; the top ten take roughly 7.7%. Time point given: longitudinal time-point 1 (baseline). Sequenced: PBMCs. Every receptor here comes from a woman in her fifties or sixties with multiple sclerosis.

This clonotype was recorded at least ten times. The J gene is TRBJ1-1, the V gene TRBV7-6; the match to TRBD1 covers 8 bases. This CDR3 has 16 residues. J lost 11 bases, V lost 1 base, and 15 bases had no gene match. Germline loops: CDR1 SGHVS, CDR2 FNYEAQ. The CDR3 DNA reads as TGTGCCAGCAGCTTAGGCGGGGGGACAGGCGTCGGAGAGGCTTTCTTT. Translation: CASSLGGGTGVGEAFF.

By its share, this clonotype is medium-sized (0.01 to 0.1%). The gene calls are TRBV30 and TRBJ2-1; 8 nucleotides line up with TRBD1. The CDR3 has 14 amino acids. V shed 2 bases, J shed 5 bases, and the junction held 5 bases outside the gene matches. Germline assignment: CDR1 GTSNPN and CDR2 SVGIG (reference sequence). Here the CDR3 DNA reads TGTGCCTGGAGTAGACAGGGGATCAACAATGAGCAGTTCTTC. It encodes CAWSRQGINNEQFF.